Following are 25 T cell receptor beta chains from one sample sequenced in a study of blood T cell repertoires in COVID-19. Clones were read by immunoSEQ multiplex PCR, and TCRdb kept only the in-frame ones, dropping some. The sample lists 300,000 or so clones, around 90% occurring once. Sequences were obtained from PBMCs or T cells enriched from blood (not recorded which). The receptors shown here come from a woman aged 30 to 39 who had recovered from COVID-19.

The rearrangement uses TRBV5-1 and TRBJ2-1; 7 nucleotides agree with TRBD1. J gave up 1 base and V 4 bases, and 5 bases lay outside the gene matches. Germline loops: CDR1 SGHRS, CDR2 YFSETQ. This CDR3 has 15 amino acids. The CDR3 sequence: CASSPDRVSYNEQFF. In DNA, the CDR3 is TGCGCCAGCAGCCCCGACAGGGTTTCCTACAATGAGCAGTTCTTC.

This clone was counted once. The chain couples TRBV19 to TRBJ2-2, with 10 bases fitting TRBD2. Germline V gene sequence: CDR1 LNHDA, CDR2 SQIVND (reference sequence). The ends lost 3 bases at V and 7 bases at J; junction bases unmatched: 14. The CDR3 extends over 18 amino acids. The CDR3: CASSMTPSLAGVVGELFF. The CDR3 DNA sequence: TGTGCCAGTAGTATGACGCCGAGTCTAGCGGGAGTAGTCGGGGAGCTGTTTTTT.

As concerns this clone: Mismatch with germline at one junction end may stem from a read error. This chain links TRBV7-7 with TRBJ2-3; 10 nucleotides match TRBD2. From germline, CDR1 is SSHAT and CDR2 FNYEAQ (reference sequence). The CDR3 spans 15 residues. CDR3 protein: CASSPSGRGTDTQYF. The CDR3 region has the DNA TGTGCTAGCAGCCCGAGCGGGAGGGGAACGGATACGCAGTATTTT.

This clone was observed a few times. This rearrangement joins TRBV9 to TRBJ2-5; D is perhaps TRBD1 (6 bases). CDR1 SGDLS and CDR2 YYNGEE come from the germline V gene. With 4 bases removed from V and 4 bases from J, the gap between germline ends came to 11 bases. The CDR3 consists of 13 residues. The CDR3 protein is CASSLGALETQYF. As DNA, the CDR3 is TGTGCCAGCAGCCTGGGGGCGTTAGAGACCCAGTACTTC.

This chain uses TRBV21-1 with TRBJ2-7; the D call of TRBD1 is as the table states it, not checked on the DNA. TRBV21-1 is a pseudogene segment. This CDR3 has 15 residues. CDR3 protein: CASRNTIDRSYEQYF. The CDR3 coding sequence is TGTGCCAGCAGGAACACAATAGACAGATCCTACGAGCAGTACTTC.

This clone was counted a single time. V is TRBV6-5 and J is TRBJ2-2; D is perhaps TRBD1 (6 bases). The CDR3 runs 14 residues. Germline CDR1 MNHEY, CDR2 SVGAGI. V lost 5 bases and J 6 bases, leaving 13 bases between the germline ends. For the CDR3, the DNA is TGTGCCAGCAGTAGAACAGGGCCCCCCGGGGAGCTGTTTTTT. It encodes CASSRTGPPGELFF.

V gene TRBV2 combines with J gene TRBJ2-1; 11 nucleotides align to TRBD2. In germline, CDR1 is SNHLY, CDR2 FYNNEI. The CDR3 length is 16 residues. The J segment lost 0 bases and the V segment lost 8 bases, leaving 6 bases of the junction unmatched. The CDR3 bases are TGTGCCAGCCGAACTAGCGGGGGTTCCTCCTACAATGAGCAGTTCTTC. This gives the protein CASRTSGGSSYNEQFF. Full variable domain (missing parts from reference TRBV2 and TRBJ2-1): EPEVTQTPSHQVTQMGQEVILRCVPISNHLYFYWYRQILGQKVEFLVSFYNNEISEKSEIFDDQFSVERPDGSNFTLKIRSTKLEDSAMYFCASRTSGGSSYNEQFFGPGTRLTVL.

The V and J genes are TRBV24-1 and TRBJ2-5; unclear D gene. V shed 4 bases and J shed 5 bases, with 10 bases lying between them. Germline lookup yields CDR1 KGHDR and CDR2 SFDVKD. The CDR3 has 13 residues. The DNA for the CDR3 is TGTGCCACCAGTGAAGCGCTCCGCGAGACCCAGTACTTC. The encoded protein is CATSEALRETQYF.

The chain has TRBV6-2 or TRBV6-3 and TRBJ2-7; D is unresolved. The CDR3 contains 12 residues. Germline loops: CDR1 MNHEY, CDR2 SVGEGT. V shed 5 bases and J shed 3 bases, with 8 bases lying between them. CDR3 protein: CASSTNYYEQYF. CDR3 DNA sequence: TGTGCCAGCAGTACTAACTACTACGAGCAGTACTTC.

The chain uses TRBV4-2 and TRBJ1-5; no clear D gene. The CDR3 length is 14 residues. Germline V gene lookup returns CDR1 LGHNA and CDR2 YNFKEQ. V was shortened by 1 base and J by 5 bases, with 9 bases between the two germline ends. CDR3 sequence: CASSQVGGDQPQHF. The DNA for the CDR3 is TGTGCCAGCAGCCAAGTCGGCGGGGATCAGCCCCAGCATTTT.

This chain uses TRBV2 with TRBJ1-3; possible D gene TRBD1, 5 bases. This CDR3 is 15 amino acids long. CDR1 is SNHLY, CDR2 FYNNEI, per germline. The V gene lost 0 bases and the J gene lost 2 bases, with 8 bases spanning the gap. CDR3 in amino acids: CASSEAPGAGNTIYF. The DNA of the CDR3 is TGTGCCAGCAGTGAAGCTCCGGGGGCTGGAAACACCATATATTTT. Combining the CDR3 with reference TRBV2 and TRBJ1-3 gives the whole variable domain EPEVTQTPSHQVTQMGQEVILRCVPISNHLYFYWYRQILGQKVEFLVSFYNNEISEKSEIFDDQFSVERPDGSNFTLKIRSTKLEDSAMYFCASSEAPGAGNTIYFGEGSWLTVV.

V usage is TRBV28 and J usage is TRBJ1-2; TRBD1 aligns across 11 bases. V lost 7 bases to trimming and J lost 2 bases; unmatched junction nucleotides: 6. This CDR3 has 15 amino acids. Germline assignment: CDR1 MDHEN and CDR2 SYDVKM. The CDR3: CASIRDRGGNYGYTF. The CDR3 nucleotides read TGTGCCAGCATCCGGGACAGGGGGGGAAACTATGGCTACACCTTC.

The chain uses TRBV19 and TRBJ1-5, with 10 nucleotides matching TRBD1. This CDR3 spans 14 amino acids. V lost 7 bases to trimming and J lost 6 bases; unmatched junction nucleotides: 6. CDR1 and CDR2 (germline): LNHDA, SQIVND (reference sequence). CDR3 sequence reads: CASKLTGGAQPQHF. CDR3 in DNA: TGTGCCAGTAAGCTGACAGGGGGCGCTCAGCCCCAGCATTTT.

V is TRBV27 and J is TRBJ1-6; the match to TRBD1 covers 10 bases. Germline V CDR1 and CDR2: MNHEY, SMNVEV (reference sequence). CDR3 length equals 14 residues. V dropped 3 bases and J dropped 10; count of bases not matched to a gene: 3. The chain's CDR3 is CASSFWGQGSPLHF. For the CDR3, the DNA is TGTGCCAGCAGTTTTTGGGGACAGGGGTCACCCCTCCACTTT.

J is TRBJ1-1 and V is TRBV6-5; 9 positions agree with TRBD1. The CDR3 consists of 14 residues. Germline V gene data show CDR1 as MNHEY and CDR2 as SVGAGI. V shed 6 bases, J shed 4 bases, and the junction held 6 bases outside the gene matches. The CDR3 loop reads CASRDRGFFTEAFF. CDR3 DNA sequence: TGTGCCAGCAGAGACAGGGGGTTTTTCACTGAAGCTTTCTTT.

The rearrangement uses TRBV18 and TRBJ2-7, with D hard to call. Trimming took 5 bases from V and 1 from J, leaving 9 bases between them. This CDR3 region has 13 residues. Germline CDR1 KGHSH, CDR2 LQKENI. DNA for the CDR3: TGTGCCAGCTCATCAGGTCAGTCCTACGAGCAGTACTTC. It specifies CASSSGQSYEQYF.

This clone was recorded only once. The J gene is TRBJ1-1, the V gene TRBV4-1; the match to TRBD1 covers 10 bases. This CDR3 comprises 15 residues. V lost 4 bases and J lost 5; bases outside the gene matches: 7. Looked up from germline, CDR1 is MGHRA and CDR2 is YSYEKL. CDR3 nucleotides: TGCGCCAGCAGCCCGCGGACAGGGGGAGAAACTGAAGCTTTCTTT. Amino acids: CASSPRTGGETEAFF.

CDR3: CASSTGTENQPQHF. Here the CDR3 DNA reads TGTGCCAGCAGTACCGGGACAGAAAATCAGCCCCAGCATTTT. This rearrangement joins TRBV28 to TRBJ1-5; 7 bases match TRBD1. The CDR3 has 14 residues. Germline loops: CDR1 MDHEN, CDR2 SYDVKM. After removal of 5 bases from V and 4 bases from J, the junction contained 5 bases not matched to a gene.

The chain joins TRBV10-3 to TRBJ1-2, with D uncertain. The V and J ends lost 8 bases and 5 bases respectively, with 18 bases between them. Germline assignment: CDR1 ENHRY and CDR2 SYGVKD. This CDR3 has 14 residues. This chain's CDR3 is CAIEDSRGEYGYTF. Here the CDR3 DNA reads TGTGCCATCGAGGATTCACGGGGAGAATATGGCTACACCTTC.

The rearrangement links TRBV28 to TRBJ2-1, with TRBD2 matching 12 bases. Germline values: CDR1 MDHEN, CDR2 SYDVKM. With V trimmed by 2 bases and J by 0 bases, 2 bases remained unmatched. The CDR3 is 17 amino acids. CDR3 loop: CASSLTSGRSSYNEQFF. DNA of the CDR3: TGTGCCAGCAGTTTAACTAGCGGGAGGAGCTCCTACAATGAGCAGTTCTTC.

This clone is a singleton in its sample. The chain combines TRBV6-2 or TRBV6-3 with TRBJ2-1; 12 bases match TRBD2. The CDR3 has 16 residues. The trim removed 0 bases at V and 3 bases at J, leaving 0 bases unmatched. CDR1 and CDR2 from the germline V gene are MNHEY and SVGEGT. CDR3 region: CASSYSTSGSYNEQFF. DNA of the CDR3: TGTGCCAGCAGTTACTCGACTAGCGGGAGCTACAATGAGCAGTTCTTC.

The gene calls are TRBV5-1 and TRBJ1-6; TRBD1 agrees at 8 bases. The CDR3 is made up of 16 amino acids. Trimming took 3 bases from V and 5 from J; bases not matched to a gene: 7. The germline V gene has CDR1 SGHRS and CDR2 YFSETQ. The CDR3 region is CASSSRTGNDNSPLHF. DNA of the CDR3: TGCGCCAGCAGCTCCCGGACAGGGAATGATAATTCACCCCTCCACTTT. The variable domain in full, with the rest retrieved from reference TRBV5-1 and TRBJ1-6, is KAGVTQTPRYLIKTRGQQVTLSCSPISGHRSVSWYQQTPGQGLQFLFEYFSETQRNKGNFPGRFSGRQFSNSRSEMNVSTLELGDSALYLCASSSRTGNDNSPLHFGNGTRLTVT.

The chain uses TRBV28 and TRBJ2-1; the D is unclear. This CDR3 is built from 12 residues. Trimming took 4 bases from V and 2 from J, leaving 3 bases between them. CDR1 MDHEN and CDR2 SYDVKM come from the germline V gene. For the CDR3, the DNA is TGTGCCAGCAGTTCTACCTACAATGAGCAGTTCTTC. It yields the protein CASSSTYNEQFF.

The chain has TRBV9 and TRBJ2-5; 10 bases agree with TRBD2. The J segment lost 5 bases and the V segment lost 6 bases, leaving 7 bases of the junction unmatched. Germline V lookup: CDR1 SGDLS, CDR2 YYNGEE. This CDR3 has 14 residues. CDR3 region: CASNEASGSETQYF. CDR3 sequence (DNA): TGTGCCAGCAATGAGGCTAGCGGGAGTGAGACCCAGTACTTC. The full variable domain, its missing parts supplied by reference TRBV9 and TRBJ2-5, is DSGVTQTPKHLITATGQRVTLRCSPRSGDLSVYWYQQSLDQGLQFLIQYYNGEERAKGNILERFSAQQFPDLHSELNLSSLELGDSALYFCASNEASGSETQYFGPGTRLLVL.

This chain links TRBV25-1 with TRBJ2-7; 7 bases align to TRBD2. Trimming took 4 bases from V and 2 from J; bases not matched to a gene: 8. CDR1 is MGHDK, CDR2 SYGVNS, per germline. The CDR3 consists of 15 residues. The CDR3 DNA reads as TGTGCCAGCAGTGGCGCTAGCGGAAGACCCTACGAGCAGTACTTC. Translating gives CASSGASGRPYEQYF.